This TCR beta chain was observed in a study of blood T cell repertoires in COVID-19. Study context: Researchers got acute and convalescent COVID-19 samples from the United States, Italy and Spain. PBMCs, B-cell-depleted T cells, or T cells were the source of the cDNA or gDNA that made up the material.

Germline CDR1 and CDR2: LNHNV and YYDKDF (reference sequence). The CDR3 covers 15 residues. The V segment lost 0 bases and the J segment 8 bases; nucleotides outside the gene matches: 8. Measured with immunoSEQ multiplex PCR; TCRdb has only the in-frame clones, and not every one. The top ten hold roughly 2.1% of the sample, which has about 120,000 clones, more than 60% seen once. The sample comprised peripheral blood. The chain carries TRBV15 and TRBJ1-2, with 8 bases aligning to TRBD1. The sequence was collected from a man in his 70s with acute or convalescent COVID-19. The CDR3 nucleotides are TGTGCCACCAGCAGAGACCGACAGGGGTCCCTGGGCTACACCTTC. Translation gives CATSRDRQGSLGYTF.